This TCR beta chain was retrieved from a study of blood T cell repertoires in COVID-19. Data came from immunoSEQ multiplex PCR; TCRdb stores just in-frame clones and leaves some out. The repertoire has roughly 76,000 clones, around 90% of them found once; the top ten carry over 25%. The CDR3 extends over 15 amino acids. Trimming removed 0 bases at V and 3 bases at J, with 9 bases between. Germline V gives CDR1 LGHDT, CDR2 YNNKEL (reference sequence). Sequencing was carried out using peripheral blood. This clonotype was sampled from a woman at least 80 years old with active or convalescent COVID-19. The chain has TRBV3-1 (or the pseudogene TRBV3-2) and TRBJ1-3, with D uncertain. For the CDR3, the DNA is TGTGCCAGCAGCCAAGATTCAAGGAGTGGAAACACCATATATTTT. As protein: CASSQDSRSGNTIYF.